These 9 T cell receptor beta chains originate from one sample sequenced in a study of blood T cell repertoires in COVID-19. The method was immunoSEQ multiplex PCR; TCRdb's version includes in-frame clones alone and lacks a portion of them. Among 130,000 to 150,000 clones listed, around four fifths were seen once. The sequenced material came from PBMCs or T cells enriched from blood (not recorded which). Receptors were obtained from a woman between 35 and 50 years old who had recovered from COVID-19.

This clone appeared many times. The V call is TRBV7-8, the J call TRBJ2-7; 10 nucleotides align to TRBD2. This CDR3 has 16 residues. Germline V gene lookup returns CDR1 SGHVS and CDR2 FQNEAQ. J gave up 1 base and V 5 bases, and 8 bases lay outside the gene matches. As DNA, the CDR3 is TGTGCCAGCAGCGCCCCCCTAGCGGGAGTATCCTACGAGCAGTACTTC. It encodes CASSAPLAGVSYEQYF.

The chain uses TRBV9 and TRBJ2-1; 7 nucleotides agree with TRBD2. Germline V gene data show CDR1 as SGDLS and CDR2 as YYNGEE. The CDR3 extends over 15 amino acids. Unmatched junction bases numbered 10, after V lost 5 bases and J lost 5 bases. The CDR3 spells CASSNLAVNNNEQFF. The DNA of the CDR3 is TGTGCCAGCAGTAACCTAGCGGTAAATAACAATGAGCAGTTCTTC. The full variable domain, with the rest looked up from reference TRBV9 and TRBJ2-1, is DSGVTQTPKHLITATGQRVTLRCSPRSGDLSVYWYQQSLDQGLQFLIQYYNGEERAKGNILERFSAQQFPDLHSELNLSSLELGDSALYFCASSNLAVNNNEQFFGPGTRLTVL.

This chain joins TRBV11-2 and TRBJ2-1, with 10 bases matching TRBD2. Germline lookup yields CDR1 SGHAT and CDR2 FQNNGV. V shed 8 bases and J 9 bases; nucleotides not matched to a gene: 16. The length of the CDR3 is 16 residues. DNA for the CDR3: TGTGCCAGCCGGGGTCTAGCGGGAGCGTCGTGGGCTGAGCAGTTCTTC. It yields the protein CASRGLAGASWAEQFF.

Written as DNA, the CDR3 is TGTGCCAGCATGACGGACAGGGTGAACTATGGCTACACCTTC. Protein product: CASMTDRVNYGYTF. This chain connects TRBV2 to TRBJ1-2; 8 positions agree with TRBD1. Germline V gene data show CDR1 as SNHLY and CDR2 as FYNNEI. The CDR3 covers 14 residues. V lost 7 bases to trimming and J lost 2 bases; unmatched junction nucleotides: 6.

The V and J genes are TRBV10-3 and TRBJ2-6; D gene unclear. CDR1 and CDR2 from the germline V gene are ENHRY and SYGVKD. The CDR3 loop spans 16 amino acids. V was clipped by 5 bases and J by 0 bases, with 11 bases between them. CDR3 protein: CAISPPPGSGANVLTF. CDR3 sequence (DNA): TGTGCCATCAGTCCACCCCCGGGCTCTGGGGCCAACGTCCTGACTTTC.

V usage is TRBV5-1 and J usage is TRBJ2-3, with TRBD1 as a possible D gene (7 bases). The V and J ends lost 4 bases and 0 bases respectively, with 9 bases between them. Germline lookup yields CDR1 SGHRS and CDR2 YFSETQ. The CDR3 spans 14 residues. CDR3 loop: CASSAGQSTDTQYF. In nucleotides, the CDR3 is TGCGCCAGCAGCGCGGGACAGAGCACAGATACGCAGTATTTT.

The V and J genes are TRBV11-3 and TRBJ2-7; weak D call: TRBD1 (5 bases). The germline CDR1 and CDR2 sequences are SGHNT and YENEEA. Trimming removed 2 bases from V and 3 bases from J, with 20 bases in between. CDR3 length: 17 amino acids. CDR3 sequence reads: CASSLRQGLFVLYEQYF. CDR3 nucleotide sequence: TGTGCCAGCAGCTTAAGGCAGGGTCTTTTTGTCCTCTACGAGCAGTACTTC.

This sequence joins TRBV24-1 and TRBJ1-5; D gene uncertain. V was pared by 10 bases and J by 0 bases, with 18 bases between. The germline V gene has CDR1 KGHDR and CDR2 SFDVKD. The CDR3 sequence is 16 residues long. The DNA for the CDR3 is TGTGCCACTCAGAGGGCATGGCACCTTAGCAATCAGCCCCAGCATTTT. This codes for CATQRAWHLSNQPQHF.

This clone was counted once. The chain recombines TRBV10-2 with TRBJ1-1, with a weak D call TRBD1 (5 bases). V was trimmed by 3 bases and J by 5 bases, leaving 13 bases between them. CDR3 length: 14 residues. CDR1 is WSHSY, CDR2 SAAADI, per germline. In nucleotides, the CDR3 is TGCGCCAGCAGTGATTTTGGCAGGGAAACTGAAGCTTTCTTT. This encodes CASSDFGRETEAFF.